This T cell receptor (beta chain) was sequenced in a study of cytomegalovirus exposure and HLA in healthy donors. Study-level results: The authors listed 150 to 200 TCR beta chains as cytomegalovirus-associated.

After removal of 4 bases from V and 3 bases from J, the junction contained 3 bases not matched to a gene. The CDR3 extends over 16 amino acids. Germline-derived CDR1 and CDR2 are SGHRS and YFSETQ. Amplification used 60 Vbeta primers and 13 Jbeta primers. TCRdb's table, derived via immunoSEQ multiplex PCR, lists solely in-frame clones and lacks some. The table has about 120,000 clones, about 75% seen once; the top ten hold about 2.8%. A few counts support this clone. Its target is not known. The rearrangement joins TRBV5-1 to TRBJ2-1, with 14 nucleotides matching TRBD2. What was sequenced was PBMCs. The sequence came from a woman in her thirties or forties in good health and CMV-seropositive. CDR3: CASSDGTSGGYNEQFF. CDR3 nucleotide sequence: TGCGCCAGCAGCGACGGGACTAGCGGGGGCTACAATGAGCAGTTCTTC.